Below, one T cell receptor (beta chain) is given with its context. Its antigen is not identified. The source of the sample is a study of OX40 agonist ivuxolimab in advanced cancers. Study information: Ivuxolimab, which is an agonistic anti-OX40 (CD134) antibody, was administered to the patients. Patients were infused with ivuxolimab every 2 weeks at 0.01 to 10 mg/kg. Patients treated during dose escalation were battling hepatocellular carcinoma, melanoma, renal cell or head and neck cancer. Overall study results and limits: Among the lowest peripheral clonal expansion occurred in 0.1-3.0 mg/kg partial responders.

Sequencing was performed with immunoSEQ multiplex PCR; in TCRdb, only in-frame clones are kept and a portion is missing. Of some 82,000 clones in the sample, around nine tenths were seen once. Germline CDR1 and CDR2: SGDLS and YYNGEE. This CDR3 comprises 17 residues. After removal of 3 bases from V and 7 bases from J, the junction contained 16 bases not matched to a gene. J is TRBJ2-1 and V is TRBV9; 7 bases are shared with TRBD1. The sample here was CD4+ or CD8+ T cells sorted from blood, taken in a trial of the OX40 agonist ivuxolimab. The TCR was taken from an adult with an advanced solid tumor such as melanoma, head and neck, liver or kidney cancer. In nucleotides, the CDR3 is TGTGCCAGCAGCGATGGGGCGAGGACAGGTAATAAAAATGAGCAGTTCTTC. Amino acids: CASSDGARTGNKNEQFF. Full variable domain (rest looked up from reference TRBV9 and TRBJ2-1): DSGVTQTPKHLITATGQRVTLRCSPRSGDLSVYWYQQSLDQGLQFLIQYYNGEERAKGNILERFSAQQFPDLHSELNLSSLELGDSALYFCASSDGARTGNKNEQFFGPGTRLTVL.